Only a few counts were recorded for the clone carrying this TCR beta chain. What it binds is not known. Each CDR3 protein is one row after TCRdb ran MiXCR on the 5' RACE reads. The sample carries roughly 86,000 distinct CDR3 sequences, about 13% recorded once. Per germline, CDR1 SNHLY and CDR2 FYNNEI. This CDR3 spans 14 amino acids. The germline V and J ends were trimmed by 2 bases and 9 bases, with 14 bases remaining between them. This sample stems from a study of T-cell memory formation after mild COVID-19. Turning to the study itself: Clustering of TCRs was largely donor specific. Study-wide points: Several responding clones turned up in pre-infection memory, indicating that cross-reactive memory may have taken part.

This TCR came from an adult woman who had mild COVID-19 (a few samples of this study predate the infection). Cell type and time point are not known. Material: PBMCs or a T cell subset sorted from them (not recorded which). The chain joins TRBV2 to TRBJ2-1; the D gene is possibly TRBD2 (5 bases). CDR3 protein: CASSERGLKVEQFF. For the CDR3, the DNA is TGTGCCAGCAGTGAACGGGGTTTGAAGGTTGAGCAGTTCTTC.